This T cell receptor (beta chain) was identified in a study of T cells after posttransplantation cyclophosphamide. Germline V lookup: CDR1 MGHRA, CDR2 YSYEKL. The CDR3 is 16 amino acids. V was shortened by 2 bases and J by 0 bases, with 13 bases between the two germline ends. TCRdb's copy holds only in-frame clones and misses some; the assay was immunoSEQ multiplex PCR. The sample records about 22,000 clones, around 97% being singletons. Notes on the study in general: Later post-transplant blood repertoires were often dominated by donor CD8+ memory clones. Tissue-infiltrating T cells from skin or gut overlapped little with blood T cells. Recipient CMV seropositivity and CMV reactivation strongly tracked TRB clonality.

A word on this clone: The target antigen is unknown.

Cells defined as naive were viable CD3+CD4+ or CD3+CD8+ and CCR7+CD45RA+CD45RO-CD95-CD27+CD28+. The chain uses TRBV4-1 and TRBJ1-2, with D maybe TRBD1 (5 bases). This receptor was identified in a middle-aged man in good health, CMV-negative, and a related stem cell transplant donor. Sequencing was carried out using naive CD4+ T cells sorted from PBMCs. CDR3: CASSQRVEGSNYGYTF. CDR3 bases: TGCGCCAGCAGCCAACGGGTGGAGGGGTCTAACTATGGCTACACCTTC.